This T cell receptor (beta chain) was captured by sequencing in a study of naive and memory T cell subsets. V lost 4 bases to trimming and J lost 6 bases, with 13 bases between them. The CDR3 length is 14 residues. Germline values: CDR1 KGHSH, CDR2 LQKENI. Both TRBC1 and TRBC2 were covered by a beta constant-region primer of two equimolar oligonucleotides. An oligonucleotide with the SP2 primer and a 12-nucleotide UMI was ligated to the cDNA 3' end. A single record per CDR3 protein comes from TCRdb applying MiXCR to the UMI-ligation and nested PCR reads. This sample has roughly 27,000 distinct CDR3 sequences, with approximately 11% found just once. CD4+ T cell IFNgamma after overnight CMV lysate exposure gave donor CMV status. Study-wide findings and caveats: Over 90% of naive TCR sequences appeared only once, unlike memory subsets.

Many counts were recorded for this clonotype. The target antigen is unknown. The genes are TRBV18 and TRBJ2-1; D remains ambiguous. The sequence came from a human donor in good health. The sequencing sample was made of effector memory CD4+ T cells from blood. Subset: effector memory, CD45RA- CD27-. The CDR3 spells CASSLQERANEQFF. For the CDR3, the DNA is TGTGCCAGCTCACTCCAGGAGAGAGCCAATGAGCAGTTCTTC.